This TCR beta chain derives from a study of synovial regulatory T cells in juvenile arthritis (dated by TCRdb to between 2014 and 2017). In the study overall: Among the sequenced patients, a few were classified as therapy-naive, methotrexate plus infliximab was given to one, methotrexate was given to several, and treatment information was unavailable for one. The study compared TCRbeta CDR3 repertoires of blood iaTreg cells, other blood Treg cells and synovial fluid Treg cells from matched patient samples. Effector T cell subsets from the study cohort were also sequenced for comparisons, but the Treg dataset by itself includes only blood Treg cells and synovial fluid Treg cells. Treg and Teff subsets from approximately ten JIA patients with active disease were included in the TCR repertoire comparisons.

The paper as a whole reports these results and caveats: Synovial Treg cells shared more CDR3 sequences with iaTreg cells than with other blood Treg cells; Chao-Jaccard similarity confirmed closer relation. iaTreg TCR repertoires were largely private across patients and partially overlapped with synovial Teff and blood CPL repertoires.

This clone ranks as medium-sized (0.01 to 0.1%) by frequency alone, as no count is recorded. Its antigen is not yet known. The synovial samples consisted of synovial fluid collected together with matched peripheral blood from each patient with active arthritis. The donors for the TCR repertoire analysis were 11 juvenile idiopathic arthritis patients with active disease who had not reached inactive disease, of whom 3 were polyarticular and 8 were oligoarticular. The TCR-sequenced patients had a median age of about 12 years (range about 2.1-25) and median disease duration of roughly seven years (range 0.2-19.1). FOXP3 TSDR demethylation in synovial Treg cells was comparable to that in blood Treg cells and healthy-donor Treg cells, which supports bona fide regulatory lineage commitment. The samples for TCR repertoire analysis were obtained at two Italian centres. Receptor amplification or capture employed the immunoSEQ multiplex PCR assay. TCRbeta CDR3 sequencing was carried out by Adaptive Biotechnologies. The paper's data handling went like this. Repertoire similarity was assessed using the Chao-modified Jaccard index and the median clonotype overlap from 200 random subsamples at equal sample size. Similarity analyses used either productive nucleotide sequences or in silico-translated amino acid sequences. Repertoires were compared using hierarchical clustering with single linkage and t-SNE, both based on Chao-modified Jaccard distances. Repertoire diversity was quantified with the Renyi index, after sample size normalisation, across a range of alpha values. TCRdb provides this immuneACCESS table in a form limited to in-frame rearrangements. Some clones are lacking; in checked studies, under half of them reflect an unresolved V gene, and why the rest are absent is not known. That table furnishes V, J and clone size, whereas the DNA furnished D and trimming. The sample table gives roughly 2,200 clones. 10% to 15% of the sample lies in the top ten.

Per the germline V gene, SGHDT is the CDR1 and YYEEEE is the CDR2. Reading from cysteine to phenylalanine, the CDR3 counts 17 amino acids. The DNA is unrecorded. The clonotype comes from a donor younger than 30 with juvenile idiopathic arthritis. This chain joins TRBV5-6 to TRBJ2-6. Sequenced sample: Treg cells from the synovium. The CDR3 is CASSLELWGSGANVLTF.